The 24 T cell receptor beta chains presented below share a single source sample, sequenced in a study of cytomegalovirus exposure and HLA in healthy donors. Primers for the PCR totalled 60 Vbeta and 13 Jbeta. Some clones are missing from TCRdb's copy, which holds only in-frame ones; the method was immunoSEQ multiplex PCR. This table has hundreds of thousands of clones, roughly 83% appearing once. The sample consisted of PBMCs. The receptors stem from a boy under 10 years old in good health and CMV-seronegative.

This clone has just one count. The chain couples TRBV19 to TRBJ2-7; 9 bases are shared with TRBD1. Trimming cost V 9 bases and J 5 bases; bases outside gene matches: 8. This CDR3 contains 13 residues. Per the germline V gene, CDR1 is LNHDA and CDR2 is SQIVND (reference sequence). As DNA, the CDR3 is TGTGCCAGCAGGGGACAGGGTATCGACGAGCAGTACTTC. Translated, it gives CASRGQGIDEQYF. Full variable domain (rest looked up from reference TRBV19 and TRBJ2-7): DGGITQSPKYLFRKEGQNVTLSCEQNLNHDAMYWYRQDPGQGLRLIYYSQIVNDFQKGDIAEGYSVSREKKESFPLTVTSAQKNPTAFYLCASRGQGIDEQYFGPGTRLTVT.

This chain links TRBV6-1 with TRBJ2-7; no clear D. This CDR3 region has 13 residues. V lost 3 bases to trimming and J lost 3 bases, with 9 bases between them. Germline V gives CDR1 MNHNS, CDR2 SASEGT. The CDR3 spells CASSESRGYEQYF. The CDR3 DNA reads TGTGCCAGCAGTGAGTCTAGAGGCTACGAGCAGTACTTC.

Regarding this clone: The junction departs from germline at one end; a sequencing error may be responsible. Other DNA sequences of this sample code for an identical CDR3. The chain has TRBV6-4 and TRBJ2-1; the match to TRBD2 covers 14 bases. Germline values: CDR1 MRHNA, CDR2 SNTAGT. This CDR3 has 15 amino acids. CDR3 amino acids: CASSDRTSGGNEQFF. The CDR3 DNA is TGTGCCAGTAGTGACAGGACTAGCGGGGGGAATGAGCAGTTCTTC.

Here the CDR3 reads CAWESGGAGYEQYF. Written as DNA, the CDR3 is TGTGCCTGGGAGAGCGGGGGGGCCGGCTACGAGCAGTACTTC. The chain combines TRBV30 with TRBJ2-7; 10 bases line up with TRBD2. After removal of 5 bases from V and 3 bases from J, the junction contained 7 bases not matched to a gene. Looked up from germline, CDR1 is GTSNPN and CDR2 is SVGIG (reference sequence). CDR3 length: 14 amino acids.

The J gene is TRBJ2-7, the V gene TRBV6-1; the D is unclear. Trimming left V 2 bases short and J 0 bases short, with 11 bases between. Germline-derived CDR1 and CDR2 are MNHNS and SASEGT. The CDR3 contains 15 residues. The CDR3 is CASSEISGPSYEQYF. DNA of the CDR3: TGTGCCAGCAGTGAAATTTCAGGCCCCTCCTACGAGCAGTACTTC.

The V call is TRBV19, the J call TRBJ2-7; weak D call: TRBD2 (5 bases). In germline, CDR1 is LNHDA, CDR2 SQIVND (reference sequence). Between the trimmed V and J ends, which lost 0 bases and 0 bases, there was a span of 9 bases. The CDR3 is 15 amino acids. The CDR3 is CASSIDHGSSYEQYF. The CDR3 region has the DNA TGTGCCAGTAGTATAGATCATGGGAGCTCCTACGAGCAGTACTTC.

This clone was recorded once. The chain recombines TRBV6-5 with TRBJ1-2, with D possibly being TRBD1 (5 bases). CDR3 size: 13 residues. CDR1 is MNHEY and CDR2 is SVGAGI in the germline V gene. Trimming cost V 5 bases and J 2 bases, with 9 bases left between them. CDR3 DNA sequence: TGTGCCAGCAGTGTCAGACAGAACTATGGCTACACCTTC. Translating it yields CASSVRQNYGYTF.

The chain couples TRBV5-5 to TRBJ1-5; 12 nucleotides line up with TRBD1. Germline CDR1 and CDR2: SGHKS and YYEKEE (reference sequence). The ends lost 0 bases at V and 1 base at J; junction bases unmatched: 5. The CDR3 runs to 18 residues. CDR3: CASSLVPGQGASNQPQHF. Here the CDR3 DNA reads TGTGCCAGCAGCTTGGTGCCGGGACAGGGGGCCAGCAATCAGCCCCAGCATTTT.

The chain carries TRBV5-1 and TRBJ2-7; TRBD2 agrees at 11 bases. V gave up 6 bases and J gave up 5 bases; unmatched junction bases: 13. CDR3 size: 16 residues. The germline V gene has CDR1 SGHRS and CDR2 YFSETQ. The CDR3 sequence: CASNTQPGTSGNEQYF. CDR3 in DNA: TGCGCCAGCAACACCCAACCCGGGACTAGCGGAAACGAGCAGTACTTC.

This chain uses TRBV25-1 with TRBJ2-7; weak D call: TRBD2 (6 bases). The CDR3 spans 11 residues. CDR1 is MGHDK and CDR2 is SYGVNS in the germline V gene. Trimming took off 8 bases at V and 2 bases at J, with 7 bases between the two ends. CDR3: CASRGAYEQYF. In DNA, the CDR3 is TGTGCCAGCCGCGGGGCCTACGAGCAGTACTTC.

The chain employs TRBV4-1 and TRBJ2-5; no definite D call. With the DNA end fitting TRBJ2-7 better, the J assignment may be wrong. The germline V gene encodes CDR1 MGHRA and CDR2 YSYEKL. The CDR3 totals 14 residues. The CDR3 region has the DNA TGCGCCAGCAGCCAAATAACGGAGACCTACGAGCAGTACTTC. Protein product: CASSQITETYEQYF.

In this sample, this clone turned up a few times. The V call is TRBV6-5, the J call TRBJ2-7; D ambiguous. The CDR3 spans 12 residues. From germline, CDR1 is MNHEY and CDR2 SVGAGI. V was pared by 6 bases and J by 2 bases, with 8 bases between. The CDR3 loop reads CASRTTTYEQYF. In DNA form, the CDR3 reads TGTGCCAGCAGGACAACAACCTACGAGCAGTACTTC.

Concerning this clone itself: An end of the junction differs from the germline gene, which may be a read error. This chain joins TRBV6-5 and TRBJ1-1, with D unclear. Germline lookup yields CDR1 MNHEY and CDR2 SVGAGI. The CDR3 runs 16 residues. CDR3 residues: CASSYRSGSQMTEVFF. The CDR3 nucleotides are TGTGCCAGCAGTTACCGTTCGGGGTCCCAAATGACTGAAGTTTTCTTT.

The CDR3 region has the DNA TGTGCCAGCAGCTTAGCGCGCGGGGGGCGAGGGACCGGGGAGCTGTTTTTT. This encodes CASSLARGGRGTGELFF. V gene TRBV7-9 combines with J gene TRBJ2-2, with 8 bases lining up with TRBD2. CDR1 is SEHNR, CDR2 FQNEAQ, per germline (reference sequence). The CDR3 runs 17 residues. The ends lost 0 bases at V and 5 bases at J; junction bases unmatched: 8.

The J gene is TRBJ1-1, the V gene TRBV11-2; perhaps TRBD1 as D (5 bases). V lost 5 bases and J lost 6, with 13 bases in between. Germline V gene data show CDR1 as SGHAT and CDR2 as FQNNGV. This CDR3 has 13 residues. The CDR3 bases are TGTGCCAGCAGCCCCCGGGGGGGGTCTGAAGCTTTCTTT. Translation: CASSPRGGSEAFF. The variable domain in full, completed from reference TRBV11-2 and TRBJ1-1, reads EAGVAQSPRYKIIEKRQSVAFWCNPISGHATLYWYQQILGQGPKLLIQFQNNGVVDDSQLPKDRFSAERLKGVDSTLKIQPAKLEDSAVYLCASSPRGGSEAFFGQGTRLTVV.

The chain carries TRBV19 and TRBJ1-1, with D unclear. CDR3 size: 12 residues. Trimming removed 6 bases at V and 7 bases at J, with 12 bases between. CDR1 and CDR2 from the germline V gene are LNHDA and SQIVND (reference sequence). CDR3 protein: CASSLRGCEAFF. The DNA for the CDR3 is TGTGCCAGTAGCCTGAGAGGATGTGAAGCTTTCTTT. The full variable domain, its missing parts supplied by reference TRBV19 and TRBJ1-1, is DGGITQSPKYLFRKEGQNVTLSCEQNLNHDAMYWYRQDPGQGLRLIYYSQIVNDFQKGDIAEGYSVSREKKESFPLTVTSAQKNPTAFYLCASSLRGCEAFFGQGTRLTVV.

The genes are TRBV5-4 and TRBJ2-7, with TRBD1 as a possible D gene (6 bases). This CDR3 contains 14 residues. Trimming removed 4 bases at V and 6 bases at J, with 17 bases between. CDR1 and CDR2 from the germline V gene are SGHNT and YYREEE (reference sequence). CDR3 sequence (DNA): TGTGCCAGCAGCGGGTCGGGACCAGGGGCCGAGCAGTACTTC. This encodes CASSGSGPGAEQYF.

The CDR3 reads CASSYSTGSHEQYF. The DNA of the CDR3 is TGTGCCAGCAGTTACTCGACGGGGAGCCACGAGCAGTACTTC. The chain is built from TRBV6-6 and TRBJ2-7, with D maybe TRBD2 (5 bases). CDR3 length: 14 amino acids. Trimming cost V 0 bases and J 5 bases, with 11 bases left between them. The germline CDR1 and CDR2 sequences are MNHNY and SVGAGI (reference sequence).

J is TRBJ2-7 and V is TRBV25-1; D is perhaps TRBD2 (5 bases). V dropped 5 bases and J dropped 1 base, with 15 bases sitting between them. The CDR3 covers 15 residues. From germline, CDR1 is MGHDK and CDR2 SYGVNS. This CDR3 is CASSPRAGTSYEQYF. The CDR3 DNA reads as TGTGCCAGCAGTCCGCGGGCAGGAACATCCTACGAGCAGTACTTC.

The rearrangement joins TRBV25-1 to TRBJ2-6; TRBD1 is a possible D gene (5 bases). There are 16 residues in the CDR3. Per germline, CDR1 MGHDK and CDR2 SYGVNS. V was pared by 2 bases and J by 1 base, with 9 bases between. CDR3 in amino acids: CASSEDSISGANVLTF. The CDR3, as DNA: TGTGCCAGCAGTGAAGACAGCATTTCTGGGGCCAACGTCCTGACTTTC.

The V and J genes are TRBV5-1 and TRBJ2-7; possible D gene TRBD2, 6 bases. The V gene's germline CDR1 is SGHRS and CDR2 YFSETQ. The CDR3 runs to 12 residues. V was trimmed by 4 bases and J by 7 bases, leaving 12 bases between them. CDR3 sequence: CASSAGLREQYF. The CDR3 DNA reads TGCGCCAGCAGCGCGGGACTGCGGGAGCAGTACTTC.

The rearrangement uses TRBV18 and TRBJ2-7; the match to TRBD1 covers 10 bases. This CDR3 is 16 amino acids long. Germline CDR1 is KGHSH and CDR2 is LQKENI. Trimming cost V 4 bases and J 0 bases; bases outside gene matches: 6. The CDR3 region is CASSRPGQGSSYEQYF. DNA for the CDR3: TGTGCCAGCTCACGACCGGGACAGGGGAGCTCCTACGAGCAGTACTTC.

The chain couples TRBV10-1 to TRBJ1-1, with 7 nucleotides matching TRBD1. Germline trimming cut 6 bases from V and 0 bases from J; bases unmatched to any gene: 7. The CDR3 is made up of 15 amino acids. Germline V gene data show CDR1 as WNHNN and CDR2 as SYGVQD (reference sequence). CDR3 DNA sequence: TGCGCCAGCAGCAGGGGGTATCAAATGAACACTGAAGCTTTCTTT. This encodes CASSRGYQMNTEAFF.

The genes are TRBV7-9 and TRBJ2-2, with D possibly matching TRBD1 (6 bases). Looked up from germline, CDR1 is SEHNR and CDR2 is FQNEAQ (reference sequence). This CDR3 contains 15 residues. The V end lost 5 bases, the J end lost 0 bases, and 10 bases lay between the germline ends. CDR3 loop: CASSPRDTNTGELFF. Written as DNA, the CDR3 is TGTGCCAGCAGCCCCCGGGACACGAACACCGGGGAGCTGTTTTTT.